This T cell receptor (beta chain) appears in the sequencing data of a study of T-cell reconstitution after alpha-beta-depleted transplantation in children. Unique molecular identifiers were incorporated when the TCRbeta library was constructed. MiXCR, run by TCRdb on the PCR reads, gives a single entry per CDR3 protein. In the table there are 400,000 to 500,000 distinct CDR3 sequences, 11% of which are singletons. In its sample, this clonotype was seen a few times. Sequenced material: PBMCs from the stem cell graft donor, taken from the stem cell graft. This TCR was sampled from a human donor who donated a stem cell graft to a child with acute myeloid leukemia.

The CDR3 DNA reads as TGTGCCAGCAACCCTGGGATACTCAACTCGAATTCACCCCTCCACTTT. Protein product: CASNPGILNSNSPLHF. The chain joins TRBV28 to TRBJ1-6; D uncertain. The germline V gene encodes CDR1 MDHEN and CDR2 SYDVKM. The CDR3 runs 16 residues. The V end was cut by 7 bases, the J end by 7 bases, with 20 bases between.